Shown below are 25 T cell receptor beta chains from a single sample sequenced in a study of shared clonotypes between healthy human individuals. The protocol was immunoSEQ multiplex PCR, while the TCRdb copy is restricted to in-frame clones and leaves out a portion. The sample shows a few million clones, around 95% of them seen only once. The material sequenced was naive CD4+ T cells sorted from blood. Subset of the sample: CD45RA+ positively selected. The receptors were gathered from a man aged 18 to 29 in good health.

This chain links TRBV5-8 with TRBJ1-4; weak D call: TRBD1 (5 bases). Germline CDR1 reads SGHTS; CDR2 reads YDEGEE. The V and J ends lost 4 bases and 0 bases respectively, with 13 bases between them. The CDR3 sequence is 16 residues long. The CDR3 bases are TGTGCCAGCAGCACCGGGACCGAGGCAACTAATGAAAAACTGTTTTTT. Translation gives CASSTGTEATNEKLFF.

The V and J genes are TRBV6-1 and TRBJ2-5; D unclear. With 4 bases removed from V and 3 bases from J, the gap between germline ends came to 21 bases. The CDR3 runs 17 residues. Germline values: CDR1 MNHNS, CDR2 SASEGT. In DNA form, the CDR3 reads TGTGCCAGCAGTGCTCCAACCGGATTTAGGACGGAAGAGACCCAGTACTTC. This translates into CASSAPTGFRTEETQYF.

V usage is TRBV7-2 and J usage is TRBJ1-6; 10 bases line up with TRBD1. The CDR3 has 15 amino acids. The junction had 3 bases not matched to a gene; V was cut back by 1 base and J by 9 bases. Germline V CDR1 and CDR2: SGHTA, FQGNSA. DNA of the CDR3: TGTGCCAGCAGCTTAGGACAGGGGGCATCTTCACCCCTCCACTTT. Its protein product is CASSLGQGASSPLHF.

This clone was seen a handful of times. The chain carries TRBV25-1 and TRBJ1-1, with D unclear. Per germline, CDR1 MGHDK and CDR2 SYGVNS. The CDR3 length is 15 residues. Deletions cut 3 bases from V and 4 bases from J, with 15 bases between. CDR3 nucleotide sequence: TGTGCCAGCAGTGACGATGGGAGGTTGGGCACTGAAGCTTTCTTT. Its translation is CASSDDGRLGTEAFF.

The chain combines TRBV15 with TRBJ2-7, with 12 nucleotides matching TRBD2. The CDR3 is 16 amino acids. CDR1 LNHNV and CDR2 YYDKDF come from the germline V gene (reference sequence). V shed 0 bases, J shed 4 bases, and the junction held 4 bases outside the gene matches. The CDR3 spells CATSRDRTSGMYEQYF. CDR3 DNA sequence: TGTGCCACCAGCAGAGATAGGACTAGCGGGATGTACGAGCAGTACTTC. Full variable domain (missing parts from reference TRBV15 and TRBJ2-7): DAMVIQNPRYQVTQFGKPVTLSCSQTLNHNVMYWYQQKSSQAPKLLFHYYDKDFNNEADTPDNFQSRRPNTSFCFLDIRSPGLGDTAMYLCATSRDRTSGMYEQYFGPGTRLTVT.

The chain recombines TRBV6-5 with TRBJ2-1; D ambiguous. This CDR3 region has 14 residues. V dropped 6 bases and J dropped 2 bases, with 11 bases sitting between them. CDR1 is MNHEY and CDR2 is SVGAGI in the germline V gene. The CDR3 here is CASRARMAYNEQFF. In DNA form, the CDR3 reads TGTGCCAGCAGGGCTAGAATGGCCTACAATGAGCAGTTCTTC.

The gene calls are TRBV9 and TRBJ2-7; the D gene is possibly TRBD1 (6 bases). The CDR3 totals 15 residues. Germline-derived CDR1 and CDR2 are SGDLS and YYNGEE. The germline V and J ends were trimmed by 4 bases and 0 bases, with 14 bases remaining between them. The CDR3 region is CASSPYPGDSYEQYF. The CDR3 DNA reads TGTGCCAGCAGCCCCTACCCAGGGGACTCCTACGAGCAGTACTTC.

This clone came up once. This chain joins TRBV13 and TRBJ1-4; D call uncertain. CDR3 length equals 16 residues. The ends were cut back, 4 bases at V and 8 bases at J, with 20 bases in the middle. The germline gives CDR1 PRHDT, CDR2 FYEKMQ (reference sequence). CDR3 sequence reads: CASSYGGGKGVEKLFF. The CDR3, as DNA: TGTGCCAGCAGCTACGGAGGAGGGAAGGGAGTCGAAAAACTGTTTTTT.

The chain carries TRBV5-6 and TRBJ2-3; D is possibly TRBD1 or TRBD2 (5 bases each). V was pared by 1 base and J by 0 bases, with 15 bases between. Germline V gene lookup returns CDR1 SGHDT and CDR2 YYEEEE. The length of the CDR3 is 17 residues. The CDR3 nucleotides are TGTGCCAGCAGCTTGTCCACCACGGGACGGAGCACAGATACGCAGTATTTT. Translating gives CASSLSTTGRSTDTQYF.

As for this clone: The same CDR3 can be traced to other DNA sequences in this sample. The J gene is TRBJ1-1, the V gene TRBV5-6; D is unresolved. CDR3 size: 13 residues. Germline-derived CDR1 and CDR2 are SGHDT and YYEEEE. Trimming left V 0 bases short and J 3 bases short, with 6 bases between. Here the CDR3 reads CASSLGRDTEAFF. The CDR3 DNA is TGTGCCAGCAGCTTGGGTAGGGACACTGAAGCTTTCTTT.

Worth noting for this clone: Other DNA variants within this sample encode the same CDR3. This chain links TRBV6-5 with TRBJ1-2; no firm D call. This CDR3 is 12 amino acids long. CDR1 MNHEY and CDR2 SVGAGI come from the germline V gene. Trimming removed 5 bases from V and 4 bases from J, with 8 bases in between. Here the CDR3 reads CASSRGSYGYTF. CDR3 in DNA: TGTGCCAGCAGTCGCGGGAGCTATGGCTACACCTTC.

The V call is TRBV10-3, the J call TRBJ2-7; 9 bases fit TRBD1. The J segment lost 1 base and the V segment lost 5 bases, leaving 3 bases of the junction unmatched. The CDR3 spans 14 residues. In germline, CDR1 is ENHRY, CDR2 SYGVKD. CDR3 DNA sequence: TGTGCCATCAGTACCGGGACAGGGTCCTACGAGCAGTACTTC. This gives the protein CAISTGTGSYEQYF.

The chain carries TRBV5-6 and TRBJ1-1; no clear D gene. The CDR3 consists of 13 residues. Germline loops: CDR1 SGHDT, CDR2 YYEEEE. V was trimmed by 4 bases and J by 1 base, leaving 8 bases between them. CDR3 coding DNA: TGTGCCAGCAGCCTACAGAGGAACACTGAAGCTTTCTTT. It encodes CASSLQRNTEAFF.

The chain links TRBV10-1 to TRBJ1-1; the D is unclear. The CDR3 length is 13 residues. Looked up from germline, CDR1 is WNHNN and CDR2 is SYGVQD (reference sequence). The ends were cut back, 7 bases at V and 3 bases at J, with 12 bases in the middle. The CDR3 coding sequence is TGCGCCAGCAAACGCTCACTGGACACTGAAGCTTTCTTT. As protein: CASKRSLDTEAFF.

V is TRBV6-1 and J is TRBJ2-7; 9 positions agree with TRBD1. This CDR3 comprises 18 residues. Germline loops: CDR1 MNHNS, CDR2 SASEGT. The junction had 14 bases not matched to a gene; V was cut back by 2 bases and J by 3 bases. This CDR3 reads CASSELGMGGQGRYEQYF. DNA of the CDR3: TGTGCCAGCAGTGAACTCGGGATGGGCGGACAGGGGCGCTACGAGCAGTACTTC.

The V gene is TRBV7-2, the J gene TRBJ2-3, with D unresolved. Germline CDR1 SGHTA, CDR2 FQGNSA. Trimming shortened V by 5 bases and J by 0 bases, and 12 bases separated the two germline ends. This CDR3 has 15 amino acids. CDR3 loop: CASSAARASTDTQYF. CDR3 sequence (DNA): TGTGCCAGCAGCGCGGCACGAGCTAGCACAGATACGCAGTATTTT.

The rearrangement joins TRBV25-1 to TRBJ2-1; 7 nucleotides align to TRBD1. The CDR3 loop spans 13 amino acids. Germline V gene lookup returns CDR1 MGHDK and CDR2 SYGVNS. V dropped 5 bases and J dropped 4; count of bases not matched to a gene: 2. CDR3 nucleotide sequence: TGTGCCAGCAGTCAGACAGGGTACAATGAGCAGTTCTTC. This gives the protein CASSQTGYNEQFF.

The rearrangement links TRBV6-1 to TRBJ2-1, with D maybe TRBD2 (6 bases). The germline CDR1 and CDR2 sequences are MNHNS and SASEGT. Trimming stripped 7 bases from V and 2 bases from J, with 9 bases between. CDR3 size: 13 residues. For the CDR3, the DNA is TGTGCCAGCAAGGCTAGCGCCTACAATGAGCAGTTCTTC. As protein: CASKASAYNEQFF.

The chain employs TRBV27 and TRBJ1-5, with D tentatively TRBD1 (5 bases). V was clipped by 8 bases and J by 3 bases, with 11 bases between them. This CDR3 comprises 13 residues. Germline CDR1 reads MNHEY; CDR2 reads SMNVEV (reference sequence). CDR3 loop: CASQGRSNQPQHF. In nucleotides, the CDR3 is TGTGCCAGCCAGGGACGTTCCAATCAGCCCCAGCATTTT.

The chain has TRBV2 and TRBJ2-3; the match to TRBD2 covers 7 bases. The CDR3 has 16 amino acids. V lost 5 bases and J lost 9; bases outside the gene matches: 17. Germline V gene sequence: CDR1 SNHLY, CDR2 FYNNEI. CDR3 DNA sequence: TGTGCCAGCAGTCTCGCCGCGGGGGTGCTCTCTCCGACGCAGTATTTT. It encodes CASSLAAGVLSPTQYF.

The rearrangement joins TRBV2 to TRBJ2-5, with no clear D. Looked up from germline, CDR1 is SNHLY and CDR2 is FYNNEI. This CDR3 is built from 12 residues. V was clipped by 4 bases and J by 1 base, with 4 bases between them. In DNA form, the CDR3 reads TGTGCCAGCAGTGGAATCCAAGAGACCCAGTACTTC. Translating gives CASSGIQETQYF.

On this clone itself: Other nucleotide sequences in the sample specify the same CDR3. V gene TRBV19 combines with J gene TRBJ2-2; D remains unclear. In germline, CDR1 is LNHDA, CDR2 SQIVND (reference sequence). The CDR3 covers 13 residues. The V end lost 3 bases, the J end lost 5 bases, and 7 bases lay between the germline ends. As DNA, the CDR3 is TGTGCCAGTAGTATTGTGGGGACCGGGGAGCTGTTTTTT. This sequence encodes CASSIVGTGELFF.

V is TRBV6-1 and J is TRBJ2-3; no definite D call. Germline V lookup: CDR1 MNHNS, CDR2 SASEGT. CDR3 length: 14 amino acids. Deletions cut 2 bases from V and 0 bases from J, with 6 bases between. CDR3 protein: CASSESRSTDTQYF. CDR3 DNA sequence: TGTGCCAGCAGTGAATCCCGTAGCACAGATACGCAGTATTTT.

V gene TRBV18 combines with J gene TRBJ1-1; D is perhaps TRBD1 (5 bases). The CDR3 consists of 15 residues. The germline CDR1 and CDR2 sequences are KGHSH and LQKENI. V lost 3 bases and J lost 3, with 14 bases in between. For the CDR3, the DNA is TGTGCCAGCTCACCTCGGCCGGGGCTGGACACTGAAGCTTTCTTT. Translation gives CASSPRPGLDTEAFF.

V is TRBV7-9 and J is TRBJ2-1, with 8 bases matching TRBD2. Germline V lookup: CDR1 SEHNR, CDR2 FQNEAQ (reference sequence). The junction had 3 bases not matched to a gene; V was cut back by 1 base and J by 10 bases. This CDR3 has 13 amino acids. CDR3 nucleotide sequence: TGTGCCAGCAGCTTAGTGGTAGCGGGGGAGCAGTTCTTC. It yields the protein CASSLVVAGEQFF. The full variable domain, rest sourced from reference TRBV7-9 and TRBJ2-1, is DTGVSQNPRHKITKRGQNVTFRCDPISEHNRLYWYRQTLGQGPEFLTYFQNEAQLEKSRLLSDRFSAERPKGSFSTLEIQRTEQGDSAMYLCASSLVVAGEQFFGPGTRLTVL.